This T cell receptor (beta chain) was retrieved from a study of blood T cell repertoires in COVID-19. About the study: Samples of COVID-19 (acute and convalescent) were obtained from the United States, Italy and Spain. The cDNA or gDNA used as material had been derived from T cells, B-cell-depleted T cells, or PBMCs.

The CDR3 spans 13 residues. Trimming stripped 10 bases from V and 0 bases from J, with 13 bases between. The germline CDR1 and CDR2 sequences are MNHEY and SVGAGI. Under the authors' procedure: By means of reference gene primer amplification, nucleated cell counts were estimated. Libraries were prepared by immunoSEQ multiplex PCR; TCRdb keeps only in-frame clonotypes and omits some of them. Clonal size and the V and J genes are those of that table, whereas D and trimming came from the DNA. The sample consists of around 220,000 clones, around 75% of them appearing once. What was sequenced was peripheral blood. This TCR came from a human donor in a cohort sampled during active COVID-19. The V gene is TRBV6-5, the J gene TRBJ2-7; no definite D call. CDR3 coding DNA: TGTGCCACCAACCCGCCACACTCCTACGAGCAGTACTTC. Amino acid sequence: CATNPPHSYEQYF.